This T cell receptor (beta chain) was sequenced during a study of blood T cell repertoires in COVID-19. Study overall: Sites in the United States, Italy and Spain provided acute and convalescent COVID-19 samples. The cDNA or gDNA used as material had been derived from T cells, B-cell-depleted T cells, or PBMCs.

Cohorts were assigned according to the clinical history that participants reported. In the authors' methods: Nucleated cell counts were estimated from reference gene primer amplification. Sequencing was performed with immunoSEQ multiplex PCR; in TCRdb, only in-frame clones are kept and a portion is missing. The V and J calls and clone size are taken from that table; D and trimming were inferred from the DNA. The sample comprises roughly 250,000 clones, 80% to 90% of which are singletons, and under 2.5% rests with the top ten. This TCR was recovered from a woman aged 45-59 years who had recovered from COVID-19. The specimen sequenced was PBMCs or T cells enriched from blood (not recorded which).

The CDR3 nucleotides are TGTGCCAGCACTGTGGGACAGGGCTCCTACGAGCAGTACTTC. This codes for CASTVGQGSYEQYF. The rearrangement links TRBV2 to TRBJ2-7; TRBD1 aligns across 9 bases. The germline gives CDR1 SNHLY, CDR2 FYNNEI. Unmatched junction bases numbered 4, after V lost 7 bases and J lost 0 bases. This CDR3 contains 14 residues.